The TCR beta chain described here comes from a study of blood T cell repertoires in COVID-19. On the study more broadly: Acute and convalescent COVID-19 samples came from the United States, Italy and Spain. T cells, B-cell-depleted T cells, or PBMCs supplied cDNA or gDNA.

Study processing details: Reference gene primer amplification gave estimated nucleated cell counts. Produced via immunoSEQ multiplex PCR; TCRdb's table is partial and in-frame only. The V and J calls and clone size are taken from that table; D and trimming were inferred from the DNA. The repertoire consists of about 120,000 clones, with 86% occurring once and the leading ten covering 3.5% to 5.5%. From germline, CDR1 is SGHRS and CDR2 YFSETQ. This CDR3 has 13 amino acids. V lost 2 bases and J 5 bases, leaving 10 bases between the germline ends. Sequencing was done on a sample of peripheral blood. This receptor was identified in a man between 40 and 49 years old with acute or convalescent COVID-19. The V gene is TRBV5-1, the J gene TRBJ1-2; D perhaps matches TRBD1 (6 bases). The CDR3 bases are TGCGCCAGCAGCTTTGGCCAGGGGTATGGCTACACCTTC. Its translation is CASSFGQGYGYTF. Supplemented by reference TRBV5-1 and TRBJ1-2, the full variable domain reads KAGVTQTPRYLIKTRGQQVTLSCSPISGHRSVSWYQQTPGQGLQFLFEYFSETQRNKGNFPGRFSGRQFSNSRSEMNVSTLELGDSALYLCASSFGQGYGYTFGSGTRLTVV.